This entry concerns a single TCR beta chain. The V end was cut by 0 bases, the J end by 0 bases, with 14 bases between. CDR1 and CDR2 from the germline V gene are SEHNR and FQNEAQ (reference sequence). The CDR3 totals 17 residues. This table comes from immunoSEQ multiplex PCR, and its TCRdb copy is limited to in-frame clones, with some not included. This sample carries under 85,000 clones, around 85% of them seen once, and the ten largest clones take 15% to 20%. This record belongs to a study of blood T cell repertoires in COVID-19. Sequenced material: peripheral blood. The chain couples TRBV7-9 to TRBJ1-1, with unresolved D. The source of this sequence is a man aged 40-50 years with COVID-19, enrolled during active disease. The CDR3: CASSLAVERLMNTEAFF. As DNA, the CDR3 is TGTGCCAGCAGCTTAGCGGTGGAGCGGCTCATGAACACTGAAGCTTTCTTT.